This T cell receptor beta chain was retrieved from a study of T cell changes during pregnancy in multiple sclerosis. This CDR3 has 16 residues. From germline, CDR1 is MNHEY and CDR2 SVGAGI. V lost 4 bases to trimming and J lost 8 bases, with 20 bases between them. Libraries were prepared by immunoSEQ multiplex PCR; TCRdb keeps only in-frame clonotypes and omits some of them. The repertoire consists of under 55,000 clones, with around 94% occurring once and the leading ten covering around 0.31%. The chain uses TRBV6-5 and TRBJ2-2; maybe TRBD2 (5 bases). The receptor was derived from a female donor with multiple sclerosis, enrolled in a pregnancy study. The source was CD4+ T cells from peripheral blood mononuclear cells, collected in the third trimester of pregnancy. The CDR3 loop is CASSLPRTEGGGELFF. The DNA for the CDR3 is TGTGCCAGCAGTTTACCTAGGACTGAGGGTGGGGGGGAGCTGTTTTTT.